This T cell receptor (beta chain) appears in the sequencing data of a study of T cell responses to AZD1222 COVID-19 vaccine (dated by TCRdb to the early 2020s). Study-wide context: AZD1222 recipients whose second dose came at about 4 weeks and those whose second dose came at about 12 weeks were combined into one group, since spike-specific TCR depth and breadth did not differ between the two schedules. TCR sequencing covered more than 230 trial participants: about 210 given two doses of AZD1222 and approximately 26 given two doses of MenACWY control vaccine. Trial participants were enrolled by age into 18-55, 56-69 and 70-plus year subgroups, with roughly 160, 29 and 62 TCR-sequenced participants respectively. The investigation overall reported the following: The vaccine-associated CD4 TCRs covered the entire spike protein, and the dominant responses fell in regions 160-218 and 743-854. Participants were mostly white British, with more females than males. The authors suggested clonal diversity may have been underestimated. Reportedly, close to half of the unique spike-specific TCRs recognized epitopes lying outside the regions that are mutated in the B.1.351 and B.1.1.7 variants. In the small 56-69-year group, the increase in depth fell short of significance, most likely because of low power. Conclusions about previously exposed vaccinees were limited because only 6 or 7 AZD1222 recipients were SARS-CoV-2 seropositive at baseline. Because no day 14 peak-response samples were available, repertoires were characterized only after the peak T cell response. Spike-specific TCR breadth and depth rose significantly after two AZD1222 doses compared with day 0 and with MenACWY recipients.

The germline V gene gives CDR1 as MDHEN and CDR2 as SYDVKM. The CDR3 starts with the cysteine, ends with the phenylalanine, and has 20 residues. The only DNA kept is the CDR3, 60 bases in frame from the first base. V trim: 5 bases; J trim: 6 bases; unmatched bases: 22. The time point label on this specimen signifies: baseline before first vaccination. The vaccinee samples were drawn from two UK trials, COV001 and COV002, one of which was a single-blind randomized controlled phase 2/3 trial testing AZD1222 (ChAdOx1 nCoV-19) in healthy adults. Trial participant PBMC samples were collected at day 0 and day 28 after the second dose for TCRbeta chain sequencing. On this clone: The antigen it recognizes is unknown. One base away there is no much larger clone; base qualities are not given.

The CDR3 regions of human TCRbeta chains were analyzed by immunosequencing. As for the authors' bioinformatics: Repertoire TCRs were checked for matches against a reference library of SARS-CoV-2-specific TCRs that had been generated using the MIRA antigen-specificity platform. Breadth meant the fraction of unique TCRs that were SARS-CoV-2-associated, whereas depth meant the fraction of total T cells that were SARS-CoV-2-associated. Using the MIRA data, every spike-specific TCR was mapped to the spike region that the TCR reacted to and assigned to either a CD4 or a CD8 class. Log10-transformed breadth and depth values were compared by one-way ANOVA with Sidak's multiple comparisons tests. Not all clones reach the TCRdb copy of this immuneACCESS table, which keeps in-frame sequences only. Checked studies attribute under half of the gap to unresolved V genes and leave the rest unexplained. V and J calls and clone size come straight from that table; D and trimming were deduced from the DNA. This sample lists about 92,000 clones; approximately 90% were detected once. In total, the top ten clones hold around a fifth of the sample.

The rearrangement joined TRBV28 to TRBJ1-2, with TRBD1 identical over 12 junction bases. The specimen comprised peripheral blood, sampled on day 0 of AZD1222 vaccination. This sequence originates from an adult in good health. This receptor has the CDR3 CASSRWGTGGTPGLGNGYTF. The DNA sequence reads TGTGCCAGCAGTCGTTGGGGGACAGGGGGCACCCCGGGCCTGGGAAATGGCTACACCTTC.